This entry features one T cell receptor beta chain sequence. This record belongs to a study of blood T cell repertoires in COVID-19. As handled by the study authors: Nucleated cell number was recorded as an estimate derived from reference gene primer amplification. Sequencing was performed with immunoSEQ multiplex PCR; in TCRdb, only in-frame clones are kept and a portion is missing. For V, J and clone size, that table is used; D and trimming come from the DNA. The table has around 150,000 clones, roughly four fifths seen once. Material for sequencing was peripheral blood. The receptor's source is a woman of 80 years or more with acute or convalescent COVID-19.

The CDR3 bases are TGTGCCAGCAGTGAATGGGGAGGCTCTGGAAACACCATATATTTT. Residues: CASSEWGGSGNTIYF. The chain uses TRBV6-1 and TRBJ1-3; no definite D call. This CDR3 spans 15 amino acids. Trimming shortened V by 2 bases and J by 0 bases, and 8 bases separated the two germline ends. Germline CDR1 MNHNS, CDR2 SASEGT.